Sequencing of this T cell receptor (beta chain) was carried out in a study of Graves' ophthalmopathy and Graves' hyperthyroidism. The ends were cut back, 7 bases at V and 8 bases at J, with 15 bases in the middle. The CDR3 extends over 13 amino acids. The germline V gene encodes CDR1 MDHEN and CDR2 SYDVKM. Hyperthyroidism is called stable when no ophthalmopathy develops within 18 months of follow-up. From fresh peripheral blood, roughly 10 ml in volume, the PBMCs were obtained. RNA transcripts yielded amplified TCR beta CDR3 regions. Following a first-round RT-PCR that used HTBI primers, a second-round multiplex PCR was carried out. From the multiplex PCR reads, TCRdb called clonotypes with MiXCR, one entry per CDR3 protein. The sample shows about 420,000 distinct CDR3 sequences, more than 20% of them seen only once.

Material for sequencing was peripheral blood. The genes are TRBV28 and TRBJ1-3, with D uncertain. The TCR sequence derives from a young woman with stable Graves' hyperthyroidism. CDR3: CASKKSGGDTIYF. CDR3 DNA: TGTGCCAGCAAAAAATCGGGCGGGGACACCATATATTTT.